The clone carrying this T cell receptor beta chain appeared once. The ends lost 5 bases at V and 8 bases at J; junction bases unmatched: 7. The germline V gene has CDR1 MNHEY and CDR2 SMNVEV (reference sequence). CDR3 length equals 15 residues. This specimen comes from a study of Graves' ophthalmopathy and Graves' hyperthyroidism. Those donors who had ophthalmopathy presented with moderate-to-severe activity, a CAS of ≥3, a NOSPECS of ≥4 and a duration under 3 months. PBMCs had their origin in fresh peripheral blood (about 10 ml). Amplified TCR beta CDR3 regions were obtained using RNA transcripts as template. HTBI-primed first-round RT-PCR preceded second-round multiplex PCR. Via MiXCR, TCRdb re-called the multiplex PCR reads, giving one row per CDR3 protein. The sample holds 350,000 to 400,000 distinct CDR3 sequences, about 16% seen once.

The chain carries TRBV27 and TRBJ1-6; the match to TRBD1 covers 9 bases. Sequenced material: peripheral blood. This receptor was identified in a young woman with Graves' ophthalmopathy. CDR3 DNA sequence: TGTGCCAGCAGTCGACAGGGGGTAGGTTATTCACCCCTCCACTTT. This gives the protein CASSRQGVGYSPLHF.